The 24 T cell receptor beta chains below were found in one sample sequenced in a study of CD8+ T cells in alopecia areata. Sample treatment: oral pan-JAK inhibitor, 5-10 mg twice daily. Extraction of RNA preceded its reverse transcription into cDNA, which served as the sequencing template. TCRdb keeps only in-frame clones here, not all; method: immunoSEQ multiplex PCR. This table has about 110,000 clones, roughly 50% appearing once. The sequences come from CD8+ T cells sorted from blood, collected at week 24, from a patient treated with tofacitinib. All receptors come from a human donor with alopecia areata.

The rearrangement links TRBV7-9 to TRBJ2-4; D gene ambiguous. This CDR3 is built from 13 residues. V was cut by 10 bases and J by 3 bases, with 13 bases left in between. CDR1 SEHNR and CDR2 FQNEAQ come from the germline V gene (reference sequence). The CDR3 nucleotides are TGTGCCACCTCCGGACGGAACAAAAACATTCAGTACTTC. It is translated as CATSGRNKNIQYF.

The chain employs TRBV4-2 and TRBJ2-2; tentative D call: TRBD1 (6 bases). Per the germline V gene, CDR1 is LGHNA and CDR2 is YNFKEQ. This CDR3 region has 15 residues. Deletions cut 4 bases from V and 0 bases from J, with 9 bases between. The CDR3 here is CASSPGVANTGELFF. Written as DNA, the CDR3 is TGTGCCAGCAGCCCAGGGGTAGCGAACACCGGGGAGCTGTTTTTT.

The V and J genes are TRBV5-6 and TRBJ1-2; D unclear. Germline loops: CDR1 SGHDT, CDR2 YYEEEE. The CDR3 loop spans 16 amino acids. The V gene lost 3 bases and the J gene lost 0 bases, with 15 bases spanning the gap. The DNA for the CDR3 is TGTGCCAGCAGCTCTCAAGGTTCCTCAGCTAACTATGGCTACACCTTC. Translated: CASSSQGSSANYGYTF.

The rearrangement links TRBV27 to TRBJ1-1; maybe TRBD1 (6 bases). V lost 0 bases and J 8 bases, leaving 13 bases between the germline ends. The CDR3 contains 14 residues. Germline CDR1 reads MNHEY; CDR2 reads SMNVEV (reference sequence). The CDR3 DNA is TGTGCCAGCAGTTTATCTCGGACTACAGGGGAAGCTTTCTTT. This gives the protein CASSLSRTTGEAFF.

This clone was recorded a few times. The rearrangement joins TRBV25-1 to TRBJ2-1; D tentatively fits TRBD1 or TRBD2 (6 bases each). Per the germline V gene, CDR1 is MGHDK and CDR2 is SYGVNS. This CDR3 spans 14 amino acids. Trimming left V 4 bases short and J 9 bases short, with 16 bases between. CDR3 protein: CASSVSRGVSEQFF. The CDR3, as DNA: TGTGCCAGCAGTGTCTCTAGGGGGGTGAGTGAGCAGTTCTTC.

This clone was detected only a few times. The rearrangement uses TRBV4-1 and TRBJ2-1; D gene unclear. This CDR3 comprises 15 residues. Trimming removed 2 bases at V and 0 bases at J, with 8 bases between. Germline assignment: CDR1 MGHRA and CDR2 YSYEKL. The CDR3 coding sequence is TGCGCCAGCAGCCAAACCGGTTTCTCCTACAATGAGCAGTTCTTC. It translates to CASSQTGFSYNEQFF.

The gene calls are TRBV27 and TRBJ2-2; possible D gene TRBD1, 5 bases. Germline-derived CDR1 and CDR2 are MNHEY and SMNVEV (reference sequence). V lost 2 bases and J 3 bases, leaving 10 bases between the germline ends. The CDR3 totals 15 residues. CDR3 in amino acids: CASSLGSGHTGELFF. The CDR3 DNA follows: TGTGCCAGCAGTTTAGGGTCAGGGCACACCGGGGAGCTGTTTTTT.

V usage is TRBV27 and J usage is TRBJ2-6; D may be TRBD1 (5 bases). Germline V gene sequence: CDR1 MNHEY, CDR2 SMNVEV (reference sequence). Trimming shortened V by 5 bases and J by 0 bases, and 5 bases separated the two germline ends. This CDR3 spans 14 amino acids. This CDR3 reads CASSGHSGANVLTF. In DNA, the CDR3 is TGTGCCAGCAGTGGACACTCTGGGGCCAACGTCCTGACTTTC.

J is TRBJ2-4 and V is TRBV11-2; possibly TRBD1 for D (6 bases). From germline, CDR1 is SGHAT and CDR2 FQNNGV. V was pared by 2 bases and J by 8 bases, with 7 bases between. This CDR3 spans 12 amino acids. The CDR3: CASSLKGDIQYF. The CDR3, as DNA: TGTGCCAGCAGCTTAAAGGGGGACATTCAGTACTTC.

In this sample, this clone turned up a few times. This chain links TRBV19 with TRBJ1-2; no clear D. Deletions cut 5 bases from V and 3 bases from J, with 4 bases between. The CDR3 runs to 11 residues. The germline gives CDR1 LNHDA, CDR2 SQIVND (reference sequence). CDR3 amino acids: CASSRDYGYTF. The CDR3 bases are TGTGCCAGTAGTCGCGACTATGGCTACACCTTC. Together with reference TRBV19 and TRBJ1-2, the CDR3 gives the full variable domain: DGGITQSPKYLFRKEGQNVTLSCEQNLNHDAMYWYRQDPGQGLRLIYYSQIVNDFQKGDIAEGYSVSREKKESFPLTVTSAQKNPTAFYLCASSRDYGYTFGSGTRLTVV.

The rearrangement links TRBV9 to TRBJ2-7; no definite D call. Trimming pared 4 bases from V and 2 bases from J, leaving 13 bases between. This CDR3 has 14 residues. Germline V gene data show CDR1 as SGDLS and CDR2 as YYNGEE. CDR3 region: CASSTFPQTYEQYF. DNA of the CDR3: TGTGCCAGCAGCACGTTTCCCCAAACCTACGAGCAGTACTTC. Using reference TRBV9 and TRBJ2-7 for the parts outside the CDR3, the full variable domain is DSGVTQTPKHLITATGQRVTLRCSPRSGDLSVYWYQQSLDQGLQFLIQYYNGEERAKGNILERFSAQQFPDLHSELNLSSLELGDSALYFCASSTFPQTYEQYFGPGTRLTVT.

CDR3 nucleotide sequence: TGTGCCAGCAGTCCAGCGGAGGGAAGCGAAGAGACCCAGTACTTC. This sequence encodes CASSPAEGSEETQYF. The J gene is TRBJ2-5, the V gene TRBV6-5, with D possibly being TRBD2 (6 bases). Trimming took off 5 bases at V and 3 bases at J, with 16 bases between the two ends. The CDR3 runs 15 residues. Germline V gives CDR1 MNHEY, CDR2 SVGAGI.

This clone was detected a few times. The chain has TRBV4-1 and TRBJ1-2; D uncertain. The CDR3 covers 15 residues. The V end was cut by 4 bases, the J end by 8 bases, with 20 bases between. The germline V gene encodes CDR1 MGHRA and CDR2 YSYEKL. The CDR3 DNA is TGCGCCAGCAGCCTTCGACGAACAAGCCTAGGAGGCTACACCTTC. Translated: CASSLRRTSLGGYTF.

The chain is built from TRBV6-5 and TRBJ1-4; no clear D. The CDR3 contains 11 residues. CDR1 is MNHEY, CDR2 SVGAGI, per germline. With 4 bases removed from V and 8 bases from J, the gap between germline ends came to 5 bases. The DNA of the CDR3 is TGTGCCAGCAGTTTTGGCGAAAAACTGTTTTTT. This translates into CASSFGEKLFF.

About this clone: The identical CDR3 is also encoded by other nucleotide sequences in the sample. The chain carries TRBV7-9 and TRBJ2-7; no clear D gene. V dropped 5 bases and J dropped 3 bases, with 11 bases sitting between them. The germline CDR1 and CDR2 sequences are SEHNR and FQNEAQ (reference sequence). This CDR3 has 13 residues. The DNA for the CDR3 is TGTGCCAGCAGCCCCCCGTGGGGCTACGAGCAGTACTTC. This codes for CASSPPWGYEQYF.

This clone was observed a few times. The chain recombines TRBV19 with TRBJ2-2; a weak D match, TRBD2 (5 bases). The CDR3 consists of 12 residues. CDR1 and CDR2 from the germline V gene are LNHDA and SQIVND (reference sequence). The ends were cut back, 5 bases at V and 8 bases at J, with 9 bases in the middle. The CDR3 DNA reads TGTGCCAGTAGTCCCTGGGAGGGGGAGCTGTTTTTT. Amino acid sequence: CASSPWEGELFF.

This rearrangement joins TRBV2 to TRBJ2-5, with no clear D. The CDR3 runs to 14 residues. Germline V gene sequence: CDR1 SNHLY, CDR2 FYNNEI. The germline V and J ends were trimmed by 6 bases and 2 bases, with 13 bases remaining between them. DNA for the CDR3: TGTGCCAGCAGCCCGGCAGGTGATCAAGAGACCCAGTACTTC. Its protein product is CASSPAGDQETQYF.

This clone occurred a few times. The chain uses TRBV15 and TRBJ2-7, with 9 bases aligning to TRBD2. Germline V lookup: CDR1 LNHNV, CDR2 YYDKDF (reference sequence). Losses at the gene ends were 8 bases for V and 2 bases for J; bases not matched to a gene: 4. The CDR3 runs 13 residues. CDR3 sequence reads: CATRLAAAYEQYF. Written as DNA, the CDR3 is TGTGCCACCCGACTAGCGGCGGCCTACGAGCAGTACTTC.

V and J are TRBV5-6 and TRBJ2-5; D remains ambiguous. The CDR3 totals 13 residues. Trimming cost V 1 base and J 5 bases, with 9 bases left between them. The germline CDR1 and CDR2 sequences are SGHDT and YYEEEE. Here the CDR3 reads CASSLPTRETQYF. The CDR3 nucleotides are TGTGCCAGCAGCTTGCCCACCAGGGAGACCCAGTACTTC.

The gene calls are TRBV13 and TRBJ2-6; D gene unclear. In germline, CDR1 is PRHDT, CDR2 FYEKMQ (reference sequence). V lost 4 bases, J lost 2 bases, and 3 bases lay in between. The CDR3 is made up of 13 amino acids. CDR3 DNA sequence: TGTGCCAGCAGCTCAGCTGGGGCCAACGTCCTGACTTTC. This codes for CASSSAGANVLTF.

The V gene is TRBV4-3, the J gene TRBJ1-1; maybe TRBD1 (5 bases). Germline V gives CDR1 LGHNA, CDR2 YSLEER. V was shortened by 2 bases and J by 7 bases, with 11 bases between the two germline ends. The CDR3 spans 13 residues. The CDR3 DNA sequence: TGCGCCAGCAGCCAAAATGGACACGTTGAAGCTTTCTTT. Its translation is CASSQNGHVEAFF.

The gene calls are TRBV13 and TRBJ2-7; D is tentatively TRBD1 or TRBD2 (5 bases each). Germline V gene data show CDR1 as PRHDT and CDR2 as FYEKMQ (reference sequence). Trimming took 5 bases from V and 6 from J, leaving 14 bases between them. This CDR3 has 13 residues. The CDR3 spells CASSPPLGVEQYF. CDR3 nucleotide sequence: TGTGCCAGCAGCCCCCCCCTGGGGGTCGAGCAGTACTTC.

Concerning this clone: Other DNA sequences within the sample encode an identical CDR3. The CDR3 sequence: CASSLKGVGTGELFF. CDR3 in DNA: TGTGCCAGCAGCTTGAAGGGGGTCGGCACCGGGGAGCTGTTTTTT. The chain employs TRBV5-4 and TRBJ2-2, with D perhaps matching TRBD1 (6 bases). CDR1 SGHNT and CDR2 YYREEE come from the germline V gene (reference sequence). Trimming stripped 1 base from V and 4 bases from J, with 11 bases between. This CDR3 has 15 amino acids.

The chain is built from TRBV5-1 and TRBJ1-2; D might be TRBD1 (6 bases). Deletions cut 0 bases from V and 5 bases from J, with 14 bases between. Germline CDR1 reads SGHRS; CDR2 reads YFSETQ. The CDR3 is 15 residues long. This chain's CDR3 is CASSLGPGAGYGYTF. The CDR3 bases are TGCGCCAGCAGCTTGGGTCCAGGGGCCGGTTATGGCTACACCTTC. The full variable domain, with the rest looked up from reference TRBV5-1 and TRBJ1-2, is KAGVTQTPRYLIKTRGQQVTLSCSPISGHRSVSWYQQTPGQGLQFLFEYFSETQRNKGNFPGRFSGRQFSNSRSEMNVSTLELGDSALYLCASSLGPGAGYGYTFGSGTRLTVV.